This T cell receptor beta chain appears in the sequencing data of a study of blood T cells in healthy people across ages. Overall study results and limits: It was held that the diversity estimates obtained from one million T cells were underestimates.

With 6 bases removed from V and 6 bases from J, the gap between germline ends came to 18 bases. Germline V gene sequence: CDR1 SQVTM, CDR2 ANQGSEA. The CDR3 is 14 amino acids. A few counts support this clonotype. The antigen is not known. The authors ran a second PCR of about 7 to 11 cycles using a sample-barcoded 5' primer and a J-beta primer mix. Every single cDNA molecule received a tag from a template-switch adaptor with 12 random nucleotides. TCRdb re-called the 5' RACE reads with MiXCR, one entry per CDR3 protein. The repertoire consists of nearly 1 million distinct CDR3 sequences, with 51% occurring once and the leading ten covering 20% to 25%.

Source material: blood. The TCR comes from a woman aged 55-75 years in good health. The chain is built from TRBV29-1 and TRBJ1-5; D is unclear. CDR3: CSVADTIRSQPQHF. In nucleotides, the CDR3 is TGCAGCGTGGCTGACACCATCCGGAGTCAGCCCCAGCATTTT.